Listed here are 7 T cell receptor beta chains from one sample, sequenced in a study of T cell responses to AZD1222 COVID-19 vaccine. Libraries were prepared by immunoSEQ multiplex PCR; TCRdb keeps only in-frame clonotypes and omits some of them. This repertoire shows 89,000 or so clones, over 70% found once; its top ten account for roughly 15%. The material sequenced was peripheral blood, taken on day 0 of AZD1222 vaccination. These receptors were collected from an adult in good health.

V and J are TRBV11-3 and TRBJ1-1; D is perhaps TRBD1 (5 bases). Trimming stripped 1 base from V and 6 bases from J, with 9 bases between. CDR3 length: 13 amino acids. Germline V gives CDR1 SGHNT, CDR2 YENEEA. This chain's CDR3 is CASSLVDIPEAFF. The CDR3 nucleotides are TGTGCCAGCAGCTTAGTGGACATTCCTGAAGCTTTCTTT. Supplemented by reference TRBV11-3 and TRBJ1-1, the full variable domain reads EAGVVQSPRYKIIEKKQPVAFWCNPISGHNTLYWYLQNLGQGPELLIRYENEEAVDDSQLPKDRFSAERLKGVDSTLKIQPAELGDSAVYLCASSLVDIPEAFFGQGTRLTVV.

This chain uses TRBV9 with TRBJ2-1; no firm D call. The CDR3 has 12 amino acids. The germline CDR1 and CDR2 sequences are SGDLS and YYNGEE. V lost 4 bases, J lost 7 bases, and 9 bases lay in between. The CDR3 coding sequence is TGTGCCAGCAGCTTGAACTGGAATGAGCAGTTCTTC. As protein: CASSLNWNEQFF.

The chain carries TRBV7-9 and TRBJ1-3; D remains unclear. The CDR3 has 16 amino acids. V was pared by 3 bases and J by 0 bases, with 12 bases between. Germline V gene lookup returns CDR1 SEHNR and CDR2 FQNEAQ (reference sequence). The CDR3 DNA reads TGTGCCAGCAGCTTTTGTTGCAGAGACTCTGGAAACACCATATATTTT. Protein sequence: CASSFCCRDSGNTIYF.

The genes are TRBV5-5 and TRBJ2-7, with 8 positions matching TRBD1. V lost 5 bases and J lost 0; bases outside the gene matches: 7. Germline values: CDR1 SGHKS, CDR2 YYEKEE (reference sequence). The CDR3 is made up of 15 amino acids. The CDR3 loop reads CASRQDRGVSYEQYF. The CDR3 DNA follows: TGTGCCAGCAGGCAAGACAGGGGTGTCTCCTACGAGCAGTACTTC. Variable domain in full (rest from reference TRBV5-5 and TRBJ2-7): DAGVTQSPTHLIKTRGQQVTLRCSPISGHKSVSWYQQVLGQGPQFIFQYYEKEERGRGNFPDRFSARQFPNYSSELNVNALLLGDSALYLCASRQDRGVSYEQYFGPGTRLTVT.

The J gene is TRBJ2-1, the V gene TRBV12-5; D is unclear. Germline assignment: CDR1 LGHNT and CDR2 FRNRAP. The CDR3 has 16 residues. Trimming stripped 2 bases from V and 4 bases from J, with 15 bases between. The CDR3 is CASGLWLGTMYNEQFF. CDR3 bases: TGTGCTAGTGGTTTGTGGCTTGGCACAATGTACAATGAGCAGTTCTTC.

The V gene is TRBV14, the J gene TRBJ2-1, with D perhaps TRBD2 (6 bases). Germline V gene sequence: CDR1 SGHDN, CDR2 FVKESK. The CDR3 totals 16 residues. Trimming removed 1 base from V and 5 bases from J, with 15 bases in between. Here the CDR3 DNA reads TGTGCCAGCAGCCAAGGTCGGGGGTGGCAGGACAATGAGCAGTTCTTC. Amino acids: CASSQGRGWQDNEQFF. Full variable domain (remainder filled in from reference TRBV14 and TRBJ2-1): EAGVTQFPSHSVIEKGQTVTLRCDPISGHDNLYWYRRVMGKEIKFLLHFVKESKQDESGMPNNRFLAERTGGTYSTLKVQPAELEDSGVYFCASSQGRGWQDNEQFFGPGTRLTVL.

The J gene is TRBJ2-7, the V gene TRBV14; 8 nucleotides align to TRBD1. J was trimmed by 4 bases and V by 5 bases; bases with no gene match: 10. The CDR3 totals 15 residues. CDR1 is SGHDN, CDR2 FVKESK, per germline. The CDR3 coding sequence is TGTGCCAGCAGCACCCAGGACAGGGCTCCTTACGAGCAGTACTTC. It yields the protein CASSTQDRAPYEQYF. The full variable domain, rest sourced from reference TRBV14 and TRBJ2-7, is EAGVTQFPSHSVIEKGQTVTLRCDPISGHDNLYWYRRVMGKEIKFLLHFVKESKQDESGMPNNRFLAERTGGTYSTLKVQPAELEDSGVYFCASSTQDRAPYEQYFGPGTRLTVT.